The sequence of this TCR beta chain was determined in a study of beta chain features in type 1 diabetes. General study results and limits: Whether TCRB rearrangement is influenced by HLA type went unresolved here.

Purity exceeding 95% was reached by all sorted populations. This clone was seen a handful of times. Its antigen remains unidentified. CDR3 length: 17 amino acids. CDR1 KGHSH and CDR2 LQKENI come from the germline V gene. V was pared by 3 bases and J by 5 bases, with 22 bases between. The sequenced template was cDNA made from the entire isolated RNA. This table comes from immunoSEQ multiplex PCR, and its TCRdb copy is limited to in-frame clones, with some not included. This repertoire shows under 800,000 clones, roughly a sixth found once; its top ten account for around 0.095%. The chain joins TRBV18 to TRBJ1-1, with D tentatively TRBD1 (6 bases). This TCR came from a young man in good health. The specimen sequenced was naive CD4+ T cells from blood. This CDR3 is CASSPIMLVTGWTEAFF. As DNA, the CDR3 is TGTGCCAGCTCACCGATTATGCTAGTGACAGGCTGGACTGAAGCTTTCTTT.